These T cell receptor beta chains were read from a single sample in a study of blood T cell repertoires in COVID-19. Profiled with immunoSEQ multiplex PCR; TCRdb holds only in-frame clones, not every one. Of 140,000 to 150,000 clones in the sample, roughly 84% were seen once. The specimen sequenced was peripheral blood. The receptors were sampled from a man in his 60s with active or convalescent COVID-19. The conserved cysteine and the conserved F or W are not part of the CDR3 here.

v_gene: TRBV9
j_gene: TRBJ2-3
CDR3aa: ASSVEGTGLITDTQY

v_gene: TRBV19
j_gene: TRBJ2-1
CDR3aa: ASSRPVREGPYNEQF

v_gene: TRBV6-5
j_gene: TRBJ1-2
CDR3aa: ASSRQGDYGYT

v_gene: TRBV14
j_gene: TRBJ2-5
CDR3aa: ASSQVRETQY

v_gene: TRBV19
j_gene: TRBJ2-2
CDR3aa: ASSPQNTGELF

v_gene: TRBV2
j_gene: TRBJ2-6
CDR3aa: ASSETSGGPGANVLT

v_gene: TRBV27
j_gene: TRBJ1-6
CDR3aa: ASSLNSLGGNSPLH

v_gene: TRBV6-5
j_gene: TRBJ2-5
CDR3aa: ASSLTRGPVGTQY

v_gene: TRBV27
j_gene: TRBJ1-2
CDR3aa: ASSRTGGSGYT

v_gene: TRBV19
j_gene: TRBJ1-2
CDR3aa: ASRGGDGYT

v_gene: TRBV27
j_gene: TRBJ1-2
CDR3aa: ASSFTGGSGYGYT

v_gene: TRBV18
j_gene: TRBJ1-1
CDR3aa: ASSPTGLSDTEAF

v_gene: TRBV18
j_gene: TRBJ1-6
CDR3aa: ASSPGLASDSPLH

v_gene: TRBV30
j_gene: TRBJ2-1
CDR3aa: AWSVLSRPNEQF

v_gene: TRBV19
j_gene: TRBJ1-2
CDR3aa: ASSIDRADGYT

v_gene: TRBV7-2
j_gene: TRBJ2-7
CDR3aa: ASSSVLYEQY

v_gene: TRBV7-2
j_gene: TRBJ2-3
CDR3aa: ASSSRTGFTDTQY

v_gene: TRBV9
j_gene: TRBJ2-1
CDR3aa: ASSANNEQF

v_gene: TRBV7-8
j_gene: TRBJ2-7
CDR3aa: ASSSDRVPSYEQY

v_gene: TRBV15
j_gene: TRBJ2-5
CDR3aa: ATSRDLSGGTGETQY

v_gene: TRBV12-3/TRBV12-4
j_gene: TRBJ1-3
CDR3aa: ASRQGWGNTIY

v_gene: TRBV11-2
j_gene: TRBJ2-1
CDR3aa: ASINLAGGLYRNEQF

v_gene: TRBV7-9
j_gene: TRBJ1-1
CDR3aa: ASSWSPRDLQNTEAF

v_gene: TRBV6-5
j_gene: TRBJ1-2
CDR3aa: ASSYRQGALYGYT

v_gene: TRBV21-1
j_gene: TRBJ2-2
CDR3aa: ASNLNRLDLTRSTGELF

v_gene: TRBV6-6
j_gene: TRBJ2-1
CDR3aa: ATLRGLAGGDNEQF

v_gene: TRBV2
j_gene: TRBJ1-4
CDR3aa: ASSGDSGLNEKLF

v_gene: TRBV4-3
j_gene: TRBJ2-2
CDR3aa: ASSQDGSYTGELF

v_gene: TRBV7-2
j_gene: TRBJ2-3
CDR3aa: ASSSTADTQY

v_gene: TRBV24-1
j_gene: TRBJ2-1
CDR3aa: ATRAGVDYNEQF

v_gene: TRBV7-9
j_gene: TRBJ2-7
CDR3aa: ASEDSSYYEQY

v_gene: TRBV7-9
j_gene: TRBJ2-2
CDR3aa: ASRQTDTGGAGELF

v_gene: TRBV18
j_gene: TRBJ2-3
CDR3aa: ASSPGAGETQY

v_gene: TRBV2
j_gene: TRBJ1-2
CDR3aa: ASSVWPTDKGYT

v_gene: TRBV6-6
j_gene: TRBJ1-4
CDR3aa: ASTDYRTGREKLF

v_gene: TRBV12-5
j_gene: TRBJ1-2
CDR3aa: ASGLDVSQGGYGYT

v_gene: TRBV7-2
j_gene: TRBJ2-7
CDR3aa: ASSLEGTSGYYEQY

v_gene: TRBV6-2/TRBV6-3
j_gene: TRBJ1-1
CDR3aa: ASSLPGTENTEAF

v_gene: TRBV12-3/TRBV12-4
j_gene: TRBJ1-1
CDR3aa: ASSFWQGGAF

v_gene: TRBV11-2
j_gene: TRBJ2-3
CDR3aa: ASSFIAGARNSGTQY